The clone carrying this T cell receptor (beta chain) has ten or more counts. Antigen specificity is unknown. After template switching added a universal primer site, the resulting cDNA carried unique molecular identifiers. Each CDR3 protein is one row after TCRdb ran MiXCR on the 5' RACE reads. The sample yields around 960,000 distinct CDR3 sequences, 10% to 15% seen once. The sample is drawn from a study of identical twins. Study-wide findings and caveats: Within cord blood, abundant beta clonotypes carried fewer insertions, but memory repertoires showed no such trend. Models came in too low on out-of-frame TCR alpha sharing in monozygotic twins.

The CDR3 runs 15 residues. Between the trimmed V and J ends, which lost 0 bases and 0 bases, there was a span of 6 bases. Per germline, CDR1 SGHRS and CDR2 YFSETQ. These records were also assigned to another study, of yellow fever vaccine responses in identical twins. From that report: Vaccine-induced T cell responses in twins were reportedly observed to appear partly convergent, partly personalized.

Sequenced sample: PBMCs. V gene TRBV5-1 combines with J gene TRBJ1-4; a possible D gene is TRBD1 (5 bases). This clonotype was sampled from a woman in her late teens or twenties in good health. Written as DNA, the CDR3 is TGCGCCAGCAGCTTGGACAGGCCAACTAATGAAAAACTGTTTTTT. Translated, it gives CASSLDRPTNEKLFF.